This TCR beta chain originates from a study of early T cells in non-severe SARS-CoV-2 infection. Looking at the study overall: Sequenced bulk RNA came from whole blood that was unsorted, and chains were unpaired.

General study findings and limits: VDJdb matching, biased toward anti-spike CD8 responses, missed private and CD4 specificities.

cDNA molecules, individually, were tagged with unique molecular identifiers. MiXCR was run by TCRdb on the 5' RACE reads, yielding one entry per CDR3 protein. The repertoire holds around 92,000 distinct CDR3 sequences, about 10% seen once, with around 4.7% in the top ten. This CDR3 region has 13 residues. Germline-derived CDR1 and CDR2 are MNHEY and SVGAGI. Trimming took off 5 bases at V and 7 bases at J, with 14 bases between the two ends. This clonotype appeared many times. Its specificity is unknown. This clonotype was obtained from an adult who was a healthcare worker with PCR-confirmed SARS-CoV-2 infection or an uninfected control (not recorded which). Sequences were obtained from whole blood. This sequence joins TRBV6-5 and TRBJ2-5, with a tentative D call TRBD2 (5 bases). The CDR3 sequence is CASSPGSGWTQYF. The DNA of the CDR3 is TGTGCCAGCAGTCCTGGTTCGGGATGGACCCAGTACTTC.